This TCR beta chain was documented in a study of blood T cell repertoires in COVID-19. Study-wide context: From the United States, Italy and Spain came samples of acute and convalescent COVID-19. PBMCs, B-cell-depleted T cells, or T cells provided the cDNA or gDNA that made up the material.

Authors' methods: How many nucleated cells were present was estimated from reference gene primer amplification. Profiling relied on immunoSEQ multiplex PCR, and the TCRdb table lists in-frame clones only, not all of them. D and trimming come from the DNA, and the V and J calls and clone size come from that table. The repertoire holds some 200,000 clones, with 85% to 90% as singletons. The CDR3 is 15 residues long. Trimming removed 5 bases from V and 4 bases from J, with 15 bases in between. Germline CDR1 SGHTA, CDR2 FQGTGA. The V call is TRBV7-3, the J call TRBJ1-3, with D maybe TRBD1 (5 bases). This TCR came from a man in his forties or fifties with acute or convalescent COVID-19. Source material: peripheral blood. CDR3: CASSPSAGQGNTIYF. DNA of the CDR3: TGTGCCAGCAGCCCCAGCGCAGGGCAAGGAAACACCATATATTTT.